Sequencing of this T cell receptor beta chain was carried out in a study of CD8+CD57+ T cells in acquired aplastic anemia. Ten or more counts support this clonotype. Per the germline V gene, CDR1 is LNHDA and CDR2 is SQIVND (reference sequence). The germline V and J ends were trimmed by 3 bases and 4 bases, with 13 bases remaining between them. This CDR3 is 15 amino acids long. TCR beta VDJ and CDR3 were profiled, and genomic DNA was the template. TCRdb reanalysed the reads using MiXCR and keeps one entry per CDR3 protein. Of 150,000 to 200,000 distinct CDR3 sequences listed, 55% to 70% are singletons.

Sequencing was carried out using sorted CD4+, CD8+, or CD8+CD57+ T cells (not recorded which) from PBMCs. The sequence came from a human donor with severe aplastic anemia or a healthy control (not recorded which). V gene TRBV19 combines with J gene TRBJ2-1; TRBD1 is a possible D gene (6 bases). CDR3 sequence reads: CASSIAGRGYNEQFF. The DNA of the CDR3 is TGTGCCAGTAGTATTGCGGGCAGGGGTTACAATGAGCAGTTCTTC.